In this sample, the clone carrying this T cell receptor (beta chain) turned up many times. Lactation, pregnancy, other autoimmune disease or uncontrolled infection excluded patients. Germline lookup yields CDR1 MDHEN and CDR2 SYDVKM. Trimming cost V 6 bases and J 0 bases, with 12 bases left between them. CDR3 length: 14 amino acids. These data are taken from a study of T cells in Graves' hyperthyroidism and ophthalmopathy. Whole-study context: Peripheral blood specimens were obtained at initial diagnosis, prior to any treatment.

From RNA transcripts, TCR beta CDR3 regions were amplified. With the HTBI primer set, the TCR CDR3 went through a first round of RT-PCR. TCRdb analysed the multiplex PCR reads with MiXCR anew, one entry per CDR3 protein. Counted here are about 710,000 distinct CDR3 sequences, roughly 15% occurring once; the ten biggest clones make up under 8.5%. The sequencing sample was made of blood. The clonotype comes from a man aged 18-30 years with Graves' hyperthyroidism. This chain links TRBV28 with TRBJ2-7, with a tentative D call TRBD1 (6 bases). CDR3 coding DNA: TGTGCCAGCAGAAACCAGGGGTTCTCCTACGAGCAGTACTTC. Translation: CASRNQGFSYEQYF.